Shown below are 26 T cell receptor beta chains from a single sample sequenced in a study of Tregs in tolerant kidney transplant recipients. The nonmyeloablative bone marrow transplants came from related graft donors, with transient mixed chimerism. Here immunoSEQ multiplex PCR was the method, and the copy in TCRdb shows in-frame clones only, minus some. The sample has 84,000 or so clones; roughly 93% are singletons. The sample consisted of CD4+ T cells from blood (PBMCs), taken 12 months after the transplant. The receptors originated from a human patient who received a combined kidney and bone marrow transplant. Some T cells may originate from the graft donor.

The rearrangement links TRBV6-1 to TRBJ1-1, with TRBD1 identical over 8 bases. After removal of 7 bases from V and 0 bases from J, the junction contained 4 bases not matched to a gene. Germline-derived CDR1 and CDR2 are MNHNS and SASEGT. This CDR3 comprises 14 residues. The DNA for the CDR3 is TGTGCCAGCACCCTGACAGGGGTGAACACTGAAGCTTTCTTT. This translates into CASTLTGVNTEAFF.

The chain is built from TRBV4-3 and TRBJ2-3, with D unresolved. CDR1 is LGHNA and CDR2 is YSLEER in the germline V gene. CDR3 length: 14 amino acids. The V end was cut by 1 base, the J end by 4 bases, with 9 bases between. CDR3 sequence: CASSQAPGADTQYF. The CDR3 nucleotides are TGCGCCAGCAGCCAAGCGCCAGGCGCAGATACGCAGTATTTT.

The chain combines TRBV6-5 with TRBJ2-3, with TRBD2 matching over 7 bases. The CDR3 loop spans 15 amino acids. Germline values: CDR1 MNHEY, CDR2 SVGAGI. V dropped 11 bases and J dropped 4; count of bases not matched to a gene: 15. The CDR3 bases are TGTGCCGGCCGGTTGTTGAGCGGGACCCCAGATACGCAGTATTTT. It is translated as CAGRLLSGTPDTQYF.

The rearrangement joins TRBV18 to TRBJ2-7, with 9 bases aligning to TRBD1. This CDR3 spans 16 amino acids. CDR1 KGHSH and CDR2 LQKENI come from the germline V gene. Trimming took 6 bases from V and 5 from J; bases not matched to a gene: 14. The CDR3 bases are TGTGCCAGCTCCCTACAGGGGGCAGTGGTAGTTGACGAGCAGTACTTC. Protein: CASSLQGAVVVDEQYF.

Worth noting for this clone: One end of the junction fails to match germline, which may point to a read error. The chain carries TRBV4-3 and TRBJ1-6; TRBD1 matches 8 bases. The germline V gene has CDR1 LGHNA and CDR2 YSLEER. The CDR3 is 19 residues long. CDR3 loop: CASSQAPGGAGNYNSPLHF. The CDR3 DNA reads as TGCGCCAGCAGCCAAGCTCCAGGGGGCGCGGGAAACTATAATTCCCCCCTCCACTTT.

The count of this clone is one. This chain's CDR3 is CASSRMNTEAFF. CDR3 DNA: TGTGCCAGCAGCAGAATGAACACTGAAGCTTTCTTT. The chain links TRBV6-5 to TRBJ1-1; no firm D call. Germline loops: CDR1 MNHEY, CDR2 SVGAGI. The V end was cut by 6 bases, the J end by 0 bases, with 5 bases between. The CDR3 runs to 12 residues.

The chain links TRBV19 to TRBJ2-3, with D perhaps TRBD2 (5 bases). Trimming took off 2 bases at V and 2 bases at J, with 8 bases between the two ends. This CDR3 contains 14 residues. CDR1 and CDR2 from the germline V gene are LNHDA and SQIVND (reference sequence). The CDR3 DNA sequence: TGTGCCAGTAGTATACCCGGGAACACAGATACGCAGTATTTT. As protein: CASSIPGNTDTQYF. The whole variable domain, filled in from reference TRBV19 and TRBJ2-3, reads DGGITQSPKYLFRKEGQNVTLSCEQNLNHDAMYWYRQDPGQGLRLIYYSQIVNDFQKGDIAEGYSVSREKKESFPLTVTSAQKNPTAFYLCASSIPGNTDTQYFGPGTRLTVL.

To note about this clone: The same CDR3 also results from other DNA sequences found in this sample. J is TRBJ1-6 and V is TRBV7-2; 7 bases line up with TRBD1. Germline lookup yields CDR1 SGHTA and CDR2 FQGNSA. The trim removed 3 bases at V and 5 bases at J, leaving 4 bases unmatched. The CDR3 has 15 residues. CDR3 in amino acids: CASSLAGTDNSPLHF. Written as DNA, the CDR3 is TGTGCCAGCAGCTTGGCCGGGACAGATAATTCACCCCTCCACTTT.

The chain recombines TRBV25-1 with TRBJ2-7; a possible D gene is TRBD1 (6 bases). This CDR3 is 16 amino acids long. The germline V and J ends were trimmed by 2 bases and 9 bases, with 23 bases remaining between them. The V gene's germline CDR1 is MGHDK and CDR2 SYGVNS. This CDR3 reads CASSEVGHFIGRGQYF. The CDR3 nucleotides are TGTGCCAGCAGTGAAGTGGGACATTTTATAGGGCGTGGGCAGTACTTC.

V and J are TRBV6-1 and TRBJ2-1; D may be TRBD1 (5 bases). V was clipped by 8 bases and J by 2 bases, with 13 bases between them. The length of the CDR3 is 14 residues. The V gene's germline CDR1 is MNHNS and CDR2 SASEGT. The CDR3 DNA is TGTGCCAGCCATAACGACAGAACCTACAATGAGCAGTTCTTC. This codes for CASHNDRTYNEQFF.

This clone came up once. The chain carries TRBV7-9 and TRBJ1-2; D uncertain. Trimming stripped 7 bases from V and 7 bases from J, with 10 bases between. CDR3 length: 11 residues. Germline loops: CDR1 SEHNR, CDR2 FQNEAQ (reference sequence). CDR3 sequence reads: CASTLAVGYTF. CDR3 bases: TGTGCCAGCACCTTGGCGGTTGGCTACACCTTC.

CDR3 sequence: CASSLSQVAVGVFEQFF. As DNA, the CDR3 is TGTGCCAGCAGCTTATCCCAGGTAGCGGTCGGCGTGTTTGAGCAGTTCTTC. The J gene is TRBJ2-1, the V gene TRBV11-3; maybe TRBD2 (6 bases). The germline CDR1 and CDR2 sequences are SGHNT and YENEEA. The CDR3 spans 17 residues. Trimming shortened V by 2 bases and J by 9 bases, and 23 bases separated the two germline ends. Based on the CDR3 plus reference TRBV11-3 and TRBJ2-1, the full variable domain is EAGVVQSPRYKIIEKKQPVAFWCNPISGHNTLYWYLQNLGQGPELLIRYENEEAVDDSQLPKDRFSAERLKGVDSTLKIQPAELGDSAVYLCASSLSQVAVGVFEQFFGPGTRLTVL.

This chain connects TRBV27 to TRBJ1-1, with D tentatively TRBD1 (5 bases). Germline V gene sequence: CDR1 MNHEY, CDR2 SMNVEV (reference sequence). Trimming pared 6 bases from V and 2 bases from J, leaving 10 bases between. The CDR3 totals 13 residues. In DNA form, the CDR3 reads TGTGCCAGCAGCAGGGTTCCCAACACTGAAGCTTTCTTT. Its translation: CASSRVPNTEAFF.

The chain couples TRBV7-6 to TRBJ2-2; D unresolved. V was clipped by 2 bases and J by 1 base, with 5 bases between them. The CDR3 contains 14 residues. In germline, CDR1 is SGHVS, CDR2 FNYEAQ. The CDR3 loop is CASSLTENTGELFF. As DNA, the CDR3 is TGTGCCAGCAGCTTAACAGAGAACACCGGGGAGCTGTTTTTT. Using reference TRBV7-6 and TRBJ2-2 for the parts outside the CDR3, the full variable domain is GAGVSQSPRYKVTKRGQDVALRCDPISGHVSLYWYRQALGQGPEFLTYFNYEAQQDKSGLPNDRFSAERPEGSISTLTIQRTEQRDSAMYRCASSLTENTGELFFGEGSRLTVL.

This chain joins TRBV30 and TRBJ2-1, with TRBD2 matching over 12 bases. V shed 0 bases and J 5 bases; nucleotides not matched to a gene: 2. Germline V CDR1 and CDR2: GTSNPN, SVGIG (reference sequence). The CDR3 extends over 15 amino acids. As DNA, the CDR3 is TGTGCCTGGAGTGTACGACTAGCGGGAGACAATGAGCAGTTCTTC. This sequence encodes CAWSVRLAGDNEQFF.

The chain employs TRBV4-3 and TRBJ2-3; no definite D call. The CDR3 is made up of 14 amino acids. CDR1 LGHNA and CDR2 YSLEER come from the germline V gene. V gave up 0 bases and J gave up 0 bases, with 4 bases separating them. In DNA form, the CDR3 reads TGCGCCAGCAGCCAAGACCTAAGCACAGATACGCAGTATTTT. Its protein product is CASSQDLSTDTQYF.

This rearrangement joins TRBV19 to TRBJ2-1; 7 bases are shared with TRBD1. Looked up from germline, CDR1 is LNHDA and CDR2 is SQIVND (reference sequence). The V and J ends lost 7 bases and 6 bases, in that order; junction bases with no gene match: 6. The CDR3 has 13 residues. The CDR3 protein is CASMTGNGNEQFF. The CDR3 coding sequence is TGTGCCAGTATGACAGGGAACGGCAATGAGCAGTTCTTC.

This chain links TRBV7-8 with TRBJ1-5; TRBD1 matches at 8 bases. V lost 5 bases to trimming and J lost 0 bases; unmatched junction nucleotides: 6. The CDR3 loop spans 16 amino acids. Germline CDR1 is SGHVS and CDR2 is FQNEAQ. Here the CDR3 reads CASSMGQVVSNQPQHF. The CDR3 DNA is TGTGCCAGCAGCATGGGACAGGTCGTTAGCAATCAGCCCCAGCATTTT.

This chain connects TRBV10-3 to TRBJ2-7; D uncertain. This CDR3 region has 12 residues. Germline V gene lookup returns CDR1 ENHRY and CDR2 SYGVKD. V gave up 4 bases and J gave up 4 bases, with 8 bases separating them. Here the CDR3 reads CAISATEYEQYF. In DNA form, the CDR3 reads TGTGCCATCAGTGCTACAGAGTACGAGCAGTACTTC.

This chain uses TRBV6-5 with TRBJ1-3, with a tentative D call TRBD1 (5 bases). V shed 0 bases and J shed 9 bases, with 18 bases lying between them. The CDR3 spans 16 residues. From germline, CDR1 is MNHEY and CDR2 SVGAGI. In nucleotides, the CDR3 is TGTGCCAGCAGTTACTCGCCGGGACTGAGGTCTGCCACCATATATTTT. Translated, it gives CASSYSPGLRSATIYF.

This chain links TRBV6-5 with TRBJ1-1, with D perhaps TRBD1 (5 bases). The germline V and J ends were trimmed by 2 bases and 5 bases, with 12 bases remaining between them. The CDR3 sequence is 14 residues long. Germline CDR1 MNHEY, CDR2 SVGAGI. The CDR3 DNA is TGTGCCAGCAGTTACCGGCCAGGGCGAACTGAAGCTTTCTTT. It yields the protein CASSYRPGRTEAFF.

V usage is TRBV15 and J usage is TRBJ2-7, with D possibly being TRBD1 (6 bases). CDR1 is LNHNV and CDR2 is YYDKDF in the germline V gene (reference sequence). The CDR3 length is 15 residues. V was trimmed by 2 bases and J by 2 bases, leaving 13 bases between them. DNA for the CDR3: TGTGCCACCAGCAGACCCGGAACAGGGCCCTACGAGCAGTACTTC. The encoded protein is CATSRPGTGPYEQYF.

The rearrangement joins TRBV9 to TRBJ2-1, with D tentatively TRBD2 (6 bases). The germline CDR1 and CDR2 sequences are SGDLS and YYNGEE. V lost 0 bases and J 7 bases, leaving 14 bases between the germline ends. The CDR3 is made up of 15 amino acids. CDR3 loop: CASSVAAQRGNEQFF. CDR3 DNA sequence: TGTGCCAGCAGCGTAGCGGCTCAACGGGGGAATGAGCAGTTCTTC.

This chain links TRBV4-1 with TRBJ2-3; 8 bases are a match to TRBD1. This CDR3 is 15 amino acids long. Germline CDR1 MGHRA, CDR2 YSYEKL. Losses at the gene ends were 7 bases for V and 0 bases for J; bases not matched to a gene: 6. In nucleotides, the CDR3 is TGCGCCAGCAACATGCGGGACAGGAGCACAGATACGCAGTATTTT. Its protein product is CASNMRDRSTDTQYF.

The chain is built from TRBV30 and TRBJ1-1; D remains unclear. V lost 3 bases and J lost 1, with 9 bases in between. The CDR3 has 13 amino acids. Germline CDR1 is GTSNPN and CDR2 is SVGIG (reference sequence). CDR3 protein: CAWRPRRNTEAFF. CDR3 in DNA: TGTGCCTGGAGGCCTCGGAGGAACACTGAAGCTTTCTTT.

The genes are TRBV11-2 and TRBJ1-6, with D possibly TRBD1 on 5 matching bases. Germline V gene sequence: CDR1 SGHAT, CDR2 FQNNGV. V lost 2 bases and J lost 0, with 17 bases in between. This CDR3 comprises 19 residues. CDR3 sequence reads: CASSLYRDSHFSYNSPLHF. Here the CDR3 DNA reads TGTGCCAGCAGCTTATATCGAGACAGCCACTTCTCCTATAATTCACCCCTCCACTTT.